The 27 T cell receptor beta chains given below trace back to one sample, sequenced in a study of regulatory and conventional T cells in RAG deficiency. Regulatory T cells were sorted from blood as CD4+ CD25-high CD127-low cells. Profiling relied on immunoSEQ multiplex PCR, and the TCRdb table lists in-frame clones only, not all of them. This sample has fewer than 20,000 clones, with 80% to 90% found just once. These records were also assigned to another study, of regulatory T cells. From that study: The primer mix had 52 TRBV and 13 TRBJ primers.

The specimen sequenced was Tregs sorted from blood. These receptors were collected from a human donor in good health.

The count of this clone is one. The gene calls are TRBV7-8 and TRBJ2-2; 11 positions match TRBD2. Losses at the gene ends were 2 bases for V and 6 bases for J; bases not matched to a gene: 5. The V gene's germline CDR1 is SGHVS and CDR2 FQNEAQ. This CDR3 has 16 residues. The CDR3 protein is CASSLFSGGAAGELFF. DNA for the CDR3: TGTGCCAGCAGCTTATTTAGCGGGGGGGCCGCCGGGGAGCTGTTTTTT.

V usage is TRBV11-2 and J usage is TRBJ1-2, with 7 bases lining up with TRBD1. The V segment lost 5 bases and the J segment 3 bases; nucleotides outside the gene matches: 9. Germline values: CDR1 SGHAT, CDR2 FQNNGV. The length of the CDR3 is 15 residues. CDR3: CASSGGTGDYYGYTF. In nucleotides, the CDR3 is TGTGCCAGCAGCGGCGGAACAGGGGATTACTATGGCTACACCTTC.

The chain has TRBV28 and TRBJ1-2; D gene ambiguous. V shed 4 bases and J shed 4 bases, with 10 bases lying between them. CDR3 length: 13 residues. Germline CDR1 is MDHEN and CDR2 is SYDVKM. In DNA form, the CDR3 reads TGTGCCAGCAGTTCCCTTAGAACCTATGGCTACACCTTC. Protein sequence: CASSSLRTYGYTF.

CDR3 bases: TGTGCCACCAGCAGAGTGCCCAGCGAAAAACTGTTTTTT. It translates to CATSRVPSEKLFF. The chain joins TRBV15 to TRBJ1-4; D is unresolved. Trimming took 1 base from V and 8 from J, leaving 8 bases between them. The germline V gene encodes CDR1 LNHNV and CDR2 YYDKDF (reference sequence). The CDR3 extends over 13 amino acids. The full variable domain, its missing parts supplied by reference TRBV15 and TRBJ1-4, is DAMVIQNPRYQVTQFGKPVTLSCSQTLNHNVMYWYQQKSSQAPKLLFHYYDKDFNNEADTPDNFQSRRPNTSFCFLDIRSPGLGDTAMYLCATSRVPSEKLFFGSGTQLSVL.

CDR3 bases: TGTGCCAGCAGCGGGGACAGGGGCGCCCTCACTGAAGCTTTCTTT. Amino acid sequence: CASSGDRGALTEAFF. V and J are TRBV5-6 and TRBJ1-1; TRBD1 matches at 10 bases. Germline V gene lookup returns CDR1 SGHDT and CDR2 YYEEEE. This CDR3 contains 15 residues. J was trimmed by 4 bases and V by 4 bases; bases with no gene match: 7.

The V call is TRBV6-5, the J call TRBJ2-7, with D perhaps matching TRBD1 (5 bases). Per the germline V gene, CDR1 is MNHEY and CDR2 is SVGAGI. The CDR3 spans 14 residues. Deletions cut 2 bases from V and 3 bases from J, with 11 bases between. This CDR3 is CASSYARGHYEQYF. CDR3 coding DNA: TGTGCCAGCAGTTACGCTCGAGGACACTACGAGCAGTACTTC.

V is TRBV4-2 and J is TRBJ2-7; 9 nucleotides match TRBD2. This CDR3 is 16 amino acids long. In germline, CDR1 is LGHNA, CDR2 YNFKEQ. Trimming took 1 base from V and 4 from J; bases not matched to a gene: 8. The CDR3 DNA follows: TGTGCCAGCAGCCAAGGGGTCAGCGGGAGGCTATACGAGCAGTACTTC. The encoded protein is CASSQGVSGRLYEQYF.

This chain joins TRBV7-8 and TRBJ2-1; perhaps TRBD2 as D (5 bases). CDR1 SGHVS and CDR2 FQNEAQ come from the germline V gene. With 2 bases removed from V and 7 bases from J, the gap between germline ends came to 15 bases. The CDR3 covers 15 residues. The CDR3 nucleotides read TGTGCCAGCAGCTTACAAGTAGTGTCGGGAAATGAGCAGTTCTTC. This codes for CASSLQVVSGNEQFF. The full variable domain, in which reference TRBV7-8 and TRBJ2-1 provide the parts outside the CDR3, is GAGVSQSPRYKVAKRGQDVALRCDPISGHVSLFWYQQALGQGPEFLTYFQNEAQLDKSGLPSDRFFAERPEGSVSTLKIQRTQQEDSAVYLCASSLQVVSGNEQFFGPGTRLTVL.

The chain uses TRBV5-5 and TRBJ2-7; D is uncertain. There are 13 residues in the CDR3. Germline V gene sequence: CDR1 SGHKS, CDR2 YYEKEE (reference sequence). With 0 bases removed from V and 3 bases from J, the gap between germline ends came to 7 bases. DNA for the CDR3: TGTGCCAGCAGCTTGGAACAGCACTACGAGCAGTACTTC. Residues: CASSLEQHYEQYF.

J is TRBJ1-2 and V is TRBV27; D might be TRBD1 (5 bases). V gave up 5 bases and J gave up 8 bases, with 21 bases separating them. The germline gives CDR1 MNHEY, CDR2 SMNVEV (reference sequence). The CDR3 is made up of 15 amino acids. CDR3 in DNA: TGTGCCAGCAGTAGAAACGGGGGGAAAGCGGTCGGCTACACCTTC. Encoded protein: CASSRNGGKAVGYTF.

The V call is TRBV5-1, the J call TRBJ2-5; 8 positions match TRBD2. Trimming cost V 5 bases and J 5 bases; bases outside gene matches: 11. Germline CDR1 is SGHRS and CDR2 is YFSETQ. The CDR3 loop spans 15 amino acids. In nucleotides, the CDR3 is TGCGCCAGCAGAACGGCTGCGGGGGGCGGTGAGACCCAGTACTTC. Its translation is CASRTAAGGGETQYF.

This sequence joins TRBV7-9 and TRBJ1-4, with D unclear. The V end was cut by 3 bases, the J end by 8 bases, with 10 bases between. Germline V gene lookup returns CDR1 SEHNR and CDR2 FQNEAQ (reference sequence). The CDR3 consists of 13 residues. The CDR3 DNA is TGTGCCAGCAGCTTCGATGGGCTCGAAAAACTGTTTTTT. Translating it yields CASSFDGLEKLFF.

The V and J genes are TRBV5-1 and TRBJ1-1; the match to TRBD1 covers 11 bases. Germline-derived CDR1 and CDR2 are SGHRS and YFSETQ. The CDR3 is 16 amino acids. V lost 2 bases to trimming and J lost 0 bases; unmatched junction nucleotides: 3. CDR3 region: CASSFGTGGLNTEAFF. CDR3 DNA: TGCGCCAGCAGCTTTGGGACAGGGGGGTTGAACACTGAAGCTTTCTTT.

The chain carries TRBV18 and TRBJ2-7; tentative D call: TRBD2 (6 bases). Trimming removed 3 bases from V and 4 bases from J, with 13 bases in between. Germline CDR1 reads KGHSH; CDR2 reads LQKENI. This CDR3 has 14 residues. The CDR3 is CASSPATSPYEQYF. The DNA for the CDR3 is TGTGCCAGCTCACCCGCGACTAGTCCGTACGAGCAGTACTTC.

CDR3 protein: CASSGSGGLQYF. Here the CDR3 DNA reads TGCGCCAGCAGCGGGAGCGGGGGTCTCCAGTACTTC. The gene calls are TRBV5-1 and TRBJ2-7; 8 bases are a match to TRBD2. V dropped 4 bases and J dropped 10; count of bases not matched to a gene: 7. The CDR3 covers 12 residues. Per the germline V gene, CDR1 is SGHRS and CDR2 is YFSETQ.

V and J are TRBV27 and TRBJ2-7, with 10 bases aligning to TRBD2. The length of the CDR3 is 15 residues. Trimming took 6 bases from V and 1 from J; bases not matched to a gene: 6. CDR1 MNHEY and CDR2 SMNVEV come from the germline V gene (reference sequence). The CDR3 coding sequence is TGTGCCAGCAGGGGATGGACTAGCGGTTCCTACGAGCAGTACTTC. Translation: CASRGWTSGSYEQYF.

The J gene is TRBJ1-4, the V gene TRBV4-2; possibly TRBD1 for D (5 bases). From germline, CDR1 is LGHNA and CDR2 YNFKEQ. V shed 0 bases and J shed 5 bases, with 34 bases lying between them. There are 23 residues in the CDR3. The chain's CDR3 is CASSQDRFGGGEGEWALNEKLFF. The CDR3 DNA reads as TGTGCCAGCAGCCAAGATAGGTTCGGGGGGGGAGAAGGTGAATGGGCCCTGAATGAAAAACTGTTTTTT.

The V and J genes are TRBV30 and TRBJ1-2, with 8 bases matching TRBD1. The CDR3 is 13 amino acids. Germline trimming cut 0 bases from V and 4 bases from J; bases unmatched to any gene: 1. Looked up from germline, CDR1 is GTSNPN and CDR2 is SVGIG (reference sequence). The CDR3 loop reads CAWSVQGGYGYTF. CDR3 in DNA: TGTGCCTGGAGTGTACAGGGGGGCTATGGCTACACCTTC.

The chain's CDR3 is CASTEVAGQLNSPLHF. The CDR3 DNA is TGCGCCAGCACCGAGGTAGCGGGACAGCTTAATTCACCCCTCCACTTT. The chain combines TRBV5-1 with TRBJ1-6; TRBD1 aligns across 7 bases. The J segment lost 6 bases and the V segment lost 6 bases, leaving 12 bases of the junction unmatched. The CDR3 contains 16 residues. CDR1 and CDR2 (germline): SGHRS, YFSETQ.

This chain links TRBV29-1 with TRBJ2-2; 10 bases agree with TRBD2. The CDR3 runs 16 residues. Germline CDR1 SQVTM, CDR2 ANQGSEA. J was trimmed by 0 bases and V by 7 bases; bases with no gene match: 8. The CDR3 DNA reads as TGCAGCGCCCGGACTAGCGGAGGTACGAACACCGGGGAGCTGTTTTTT. This encodes CSARTSGGTNTGELFF.

The chain uses TRBV7-2 and TRBJ2-2; 9 bases agree with TRBD1. The CDR3 sequence is 17 residues long. The V and J ends lost 3 bases and 2 bases, in that order; junction bases with no gene match: 7. Germline V gene data show CDR1 as SGHTA and CDR2 as FQGNSA. CDR3 bases: TGTGCCAGCAGCTTTCTTCGGACAGGGGTAAACACCGGGGAGCTGTTTTTT. Residues: CASSFLRTGVNTGELFF. The variable domain in full, completed from reference TRBV7-2 and TRBJ2-2, reads GAGVSQSPSNKVTEKGKDVELRCDPISGHTALYWYRQSLGQGLEFLIYFQGNSAPDKSGLPSDRFSAERTGGSVSTLTIQRTQQEDSAVYLCASSFLRTGVNTGELFFGEGSRLTVL.

This CDR3 reads CASSHWGPMQTQYF. The CDR3 nucleotides read TGTGCCAGCAGCCATTGGGGACCCATGCAGACCCAGTACTTC. The gene calls are TRBV14 and TRBJ2-5; perhaps D is TRBD1 or TRBD2 (5 bases each). V dropped 3 bases and J dropped 6 bases, with 14 bases sitting between them. The CDR3 is made up of 14 amino acids. Germline-derived CDR1 and CDR2 are SGHDN and FVKESK.

This clone appeared a few times. Germline and junction disagree at one end, which may indicate a read error. V usage is TRBV7-9 and J usage is TRBJ2-7, with 12 bases identical to TRBD1. Germline V CDR1 and CDR2: SEHNR, FQNEAQ (reference sequence). The CDR3 consists of 15 residues. CDR3 loop: CASSDEGRPGTGGNF. The CDR3 nucleotides read TGTGCCAGCAGCGACGAAGGGAGACCCGGGACAGGGGGCAACTTC. The full variable domain, with the rest looked up from reference TRBV7-9 and TRBJ2-7, is DTGVSQNPRHKITKRGQNVTFRCDPISEHNRLYWYRQTLGQGPEFLTYFQNEAQLEKSRLLSDRFSAERPKGSFSTLEIQRTEQGDSAMYLCASSDEGRPGTGGNFGPGTRLTVT.

The rearrangement joins TRBV2 to TRBJ2-5, with TRBD1 matching 7 bases. This CDR3 is 13 amino acids long. V was pared by 7 bases and J by 2 bases, with 4 bases of the junction left unmatched. The germline CDR1 and CDR2 sequences are SNHLY and FYNNEI. CDR3 in amino acids: CASIRDSQETQYF. The CDR3, as DNA: TGTGCCAGCATCCGGGACAGTCAAGAGACCCAGTACTTC.

The rearrangement joins TRBV2 to TRBJ1-3; TRBD1 might be the D (6 bases). The germline CDR1 and CDR2 sequences are SNHLY and FYNNEI. V lost 5 bases and J 3 bases, leaving 11 bases between the germline ends. This CDR3 has 14 residues. The CDR3 DNA reads TGTGCCAGCAGTCGAGGGGGAGATGGAAACACCATATATTTT. Encoded protein: CASSRGGDGNTIYF.

The rearrangement links TRBV5-6 to TRBJ2-1; D call uncertain. The length of the CDR3 is 12 residues. Germline assignment: CDR1 SGHDT and CDR2 YYEEEE. V lost 5 bases and J 4 bases, leaving 7 bases between the germline ends. The CDR3 loop is CASSQRYNEQFF. The DNA of the CDR3 is TGTGCCAGCAGTCAACGTTACAATGAGCAGTTCTTC.

The V call is TRBV5-1, the J call TRBJ1-1, with a tentative D call TRBD1 (5 bases). Germline V gene sequence: CDR1 SGHRS, CDR2 YFSETQ. The CDR3 is 16 residues long. V was shortened by 0 bases and J by 5 bases, with 17 bases between the two germline ends. CDR3 in DNA: TGCGCCAGCAGCTTGGAACCCCAGGGAAAGGGGACTGAAGCTTTCTTT. Translation gives CASSLEPQGKGTEAFF.